This T cell receptor beta chain was sequenced for a study of patients and donors after allogeneic stem cell transplantation. The V gene end was trimmed by 1 base and the J gene end by 4 bases; junction bases not matched to a gene: 6. Germline loops: CDR1 LGHDT, CDR2 YNNKEL (reference sequence). CDR3 size: 16 residues. The table lists this clonotype with a few counts. A single record per CDR3 protein comes from TCRdb applying MiXCR to the RT-PCR reads. Among about 960,000 distinct CDR3 sequences, over 15% were seen once, and the ten largest hold 5% to 6.5%. Sequenced input: blood, either unsorted or a sorted T cell fraction (not recorded which). V and J are TRBV3-1 and TRBJ2-3; 9 nucleotides match TRBD2. This receptor was obtained from a human donor who was either an allogeneic HSCT recipient or a stem cell or donor lymphocyte infusion donor (not recorded which). It is not recorded whose cells these are; they may come from a transplant donor. The CDR3 DNA sequence: TGTGCCAGCAGCCAAGGTTTAGCGGGAGCGGCAGATACGCAGTATTTT. It yields the protein CASSQGLAGAADTQYF.